These 18 T cell receptor beta chains were all obtained from the same sample, sequenced in a study of T cell responses to AZD1222 COVID-19 vaccine. Libraries were prepared by immunoSEQ multiplex PCR; TCRdb keeps only in-frame clonotypes and omits some of them. Here the sample spans approximately 200,000 clones, 75% to 90% being singletons. This material consisted of peripheral blood, taken on day 0 of MenACWY control vaccination. Receptor source: an adult in good health.

This chain uses TRBV3-1 (or the pseudogene TRBV3-2) with TRBJ1-4; D ambiguous. This CDR3 contains 15 residues. The V end lost 1 base, the J end lost 7 bases, and 13 bases lay between the germline ends. The germline V gene encodes CDR1 LGHDT and CDR2 YNNKEL (reference sequence). Here the CDR3 reads CASSQAKVAGEKLFF. The DNA for the CDR3 is TGTGCCAGCAGCCAAGCGAAGGTTGCGGGTGAAAAACTGTTTTTT.

This chain joins TRBV28 and TRBJ1-5, with D perhaps TRBD1 (5 bases). Germline V lookup: CDR1 MDHEN, CDR2 SYDVKM. The CDR3 loop spans 19 amino acids. V dropped 3 bases and J dropped 1 base, with 22 bases sitting between them. CDR3 nucleotide sequence: TGTGCCAGCAGTTTCTTCAATCGGGGGAGCGGCGTGAGCAATCAGCCCCAGCATTTT. This sequence encodes CASSFFNRGSGVSNQPQHF.

This CDR3 reads CASSPERNEQFF. The CDR3 region has the DNA TGTGCCAGCAGCCCAGAGCGGAATGAGCAGTTCTTC. The rearrangement joins TRBV5-4 to TRBJ2-1; D might be TRBD2 (5 bases). Trimming took off 4 bases at V and 7 bases at J, with 9 bases between the two ends. The CDR3 extends over 12 amino acids. Germline V CDR1 and CDR2: SGHNT, YYREEE (reference sequence).

This clone has a handful of counts. The chain couples TRBV9 to TRBJ2-2, with D uncertain. Between the trimmed V and J ends, which lost 3 bases and 2 bases, there was a span of 2 bases. This CDR3 has 12 residues. CDR1 is SGDLS, CDR2 YYNGEE, per germline. The DNA of the CDR3 is TGTGCCAGCAGCGCAAACACCGGGGAGCTGTTTTTT. Encoded protein: CASSANTGELFF.

The chain is built from TRBV9 and TRBJ2-3; D possibly corresponds to TRBD2 (6 bases). Germline CDR1 is SGDLS and CDR2 is YYNGEE. The ends were cut back, 2 bases at V and 4 bases at J, with 14 bases in the middle. The length of the CDR3 is 15 residues. The CDR3 protein is CASSVLTAGSDTQYF. The CDR3, as DNA: TGTGCCAGCAGCGTCCTAACCGCGGGGTCAGATACGCAGTATTTT.

The V gene is TRBV5-6, the J gene TRBJ2-2, with 7 bases fitting TRBD2. Germline V gene data show CDR1 as SGHDT and CDR2 as YYEEEE. The trim removed 4 bases at V and 1 base at J, leaving 10 bases unmatched. The CDR3 loop spans 17 amino acids. Here the CDR3 reads CASSPGASGVNTGELFF. The CDR3 DNA reads TGTGCCAGCAGCCCTGGGGCGAGCGGGGTGAACACCGGGGAGCTGTTTTTT.

This chain uses TRBV3-1 (or the pseudogene TRBV3-2) with TRBJ2-7; D call uncertain. The CDR3 length is 12 residues. Trimming took 4 bases from V and 3 from J, leaving 7 bases between them. CDR1 and CDR2 from the germline V gene are LGHDT and YNNKEL (reference sequence). The CDR3 protein is CASSLGDYEQYF. In DNA, the CDR3 is TGTGCCAGCAGCCTAGGAGACTACGAGCAGTACTTC.

The chain carries TRBV6-5 and TRBJ1-4; D is ambiguous. The CDR3 totals 14 residues. Trimming shortened V by 5 bases and J by 0 bases, and 7 bases separated the two germline ends. The germline V gene encodes CDR1 MNHEY and CDR2 SVGAGI. The CDR3 DNA reads TGTGCCAGCAGTAACGGAGCAACTAATGAAAAACTGTTTTTT. Its translation is CASSNGATNEKLFF.

The chain carries TRBV9 and TRBJ2-2, with TRBD1 as a possible D gene (5 bases). From germline, CDR1 is SGDLS and CDR2 YYNGEE. V lost 3 bases and J 3 bases, leaving 6 bases between the germline ends. The CDR3 totals 13 residues. CDR3 DNA: TGTGCCAGCAGCGGGACATACACCGGGGAGCTGTTTTTT. It yields the protein CASSGTYTGELFF. Variable domain in full (rest from reference TRBV9 and TRBJ2-2): DSGVTQTPKHLITATGQRVTLRCSPRSGDLSVYWYQQSLDQGLQFLIQYYNGEERAKGNILERFSAQQFPDLHSELNLSSLELGDSALYFCASSGTYTGELFFGEGSRLTVL.

This chain joins TRBV7-2 and TRBJ2-7; 8 bases line up with TRBD2. Germline V CDR1 and CDR2: SGHTA, FQGNSA. V lost 3 bases, J lost 4 bases, and 2 bases stayed unmatched. This CDR3 region has 13 residues. The CDR3, as DNA: TGTGCCAGCAGCTTTCCGGGAGGGTACGAGCAGTACTTC. Encoded protein: CASSFPGGYEQYF.

In its sample, this clone was seen once. The genes are TRBV28 and TRBJ1-2, with a possible D match to TRBD1 (6 bases). V lost 2 bases and J lost 3, with 16 bases in between. The CDR3 is made up of 16 amino acids. Germline V CDR1 and CDR2: MDHEN, SYDVKM. The CDR3: CASSLGGGRGDYGYTF. The CDR3 bases are TGTGCCAGCAGTTTAGGGGGTGGCAGGGGAGACTATGGCTACACCTTC.

This clone showed up just once. The chain combines TRBV7-8 with TRBJ2-3, with 10 bases fitting TRBD2. This CDR3 comprises 15 residues. Germline CDR1 SGHVS, CDR2 FQNEAQ. V lost 5 bases and J lost 0; bases outside the gene matches: 2. The CDR3 here is CASSPGLASTDTQYF. The DNA of the CDR3 is TGTGCCAGCAGCCCGGGACTAGCGAGCACAGATACGCAGTATTTT.

The rearrangement joins TRBV28 to TRBJ2-1; possible D gene TRBD2, 6 bases. The germline V gene has CDR1 MDHEN and CDR2 SYDVKM. The V end was cut by 5 bases, the J end by 7 bases, with 15 bases between. CDR3 length: 14 amino acids. In nucleotides, the CDR3 is TGTGCCAGCAGTCCGGGACTCGCGTCGAATGAGCAGTTCTTC. As protein: CASSPGLASNEQFF.

The chain couples TRBV9 to TRBJ2-3, with D unclear. Germline V lookup: CDR1 SGDLS, CDR2 YYNGEE. The CDR3 loop spans 13 amino acids. V gave up 0 bases and J gave up 4 bases, with 6 bases separating them. The CDR3 bases are TGTGCCAGCAGCGTAGCTCTTGCAGATACGCAGTATTTT. The encoded protein is CASSVALADTQYF.

V usage is TRBV29-1 and J usage is TRBJ2-7; D may be TRBD1 (5 bases). CDR1 is SQVTM, CDR2 ANQGSEA, per germline. The CDR3 is 12 amino acids. Trimming shortened V by 5 bases and J by 7 bases, and 15 bases separated the two germline ends. The CDR3 sequence is CSVPTGAGEQYF. The CDR3 DNA is TGCAGCGTTCCCACAGGTGCTGGAGAGCAGTACTTC.

V is TRBV28 and J is TRBJ1-2; D is undetermined. Germline CDR1 and CDR2: MDHEN and SYDVKM. The CDR3 runs to 13 residues. Trimming took 7 bases from V and 2 from J, leaving 11 bases between them. CDR3 DNA sequence: TGTGCCAGCATGGACGGGTTCAACTATGGCTACACCTTC. Protein: CASMDGFNYGYTF.

The chain uses TRBV5-5 and TRBJ2-7; D is unresolved. Per the germline V gene, CDR1 is SGHKS and CDR2 is YYEKEE (reference sequence). This CDR3 is built from 13 residues. V was cut by 2 bases and J by 3 bases, with 9 bases left in between. CDR3 residues: CASSLANSYEQYF. In nucleotides, the CDR3 is TGTGCCAGCAGCTTAGCAAACAGCTACGAGCAGTACTTC.

The genes are TRBV28 and TRBJ1-5; D is possibly TRBD1 (5 bases). The CDR3 sequence is 14 residues long. With 5 bases removed from V and 3 bases from J, the gap between germline ends came to 11 bases. CDR1 is MDHEN, CDR2 SYDVKM, per germline. DNA for the CDR3: TGTGCCAGCAGTCCCCGGGGGTACAATCAGCCCCAGCATTTT. Translating it yields CASSPRGYNQPQHF.